The 18 T cell receptor beta chains below come from one sample, sequenced in a study of regulatory T cells in long-lasting Graves disease. Described time point: newly diagnosed GD, antithyroid drugs for less than 3 months. The TCR library was made from RNA extracted from PBMCs. TCR beta libraries were built with iRepertoire HTBI primers and Arm-PCR of CDR3 regions. Each CDR3 protein is one row after TCRdb ran MiXCR on the multiplex PCR reads. Here the sample spans roughly 410,000 distinct CDR3 sequences, about 15% being singletons. These data also featured in a second study, about T cells in Graves' hyperthyroidism and ophthalmopathy.

This specimen consisted of peripheral blood mononuclear cells (PBMCs), obtained at new diagnosis, from a patient treated with antithyroid drugs. The source is a woman in her forties with Graves disease.

This clonotype has ten or more counts. V and J are TRBV19 and TRBJ1-2, with D hard to call. The CDR3 runs 13 residues. V lost 3 bases and J 6 bases, leaving 11 bases between the germline ends. CDR1 and CDR2 (germline): LNHDA, SQIVND (reference sequence). CDR3 nucleotides: TGTGCCAGTAGTATTACTAGGGTGGATGGCTACACCTTC. Its translation is CASSITRVDGYTF.

With regard to this clonotype: It differs at one base from a far larger clone, so likely a read error. The CDR3 coding sequence is TGTGCCAGCAGTTCCCCTGTCTATGAGCAGTACTTC. Encoded protein: CASSSPVYEQYF. This sequence joins TRBV27 and TRBJ2-5; D remains unclear. Trimming pared 4 bases from V and 11 bases from J, leaving 14 bases between. CDR1 and CDR2 (germline): MNHEY, SMNVEV (reference sequence). The CDR3 runs 12 residues.

The table lists this clonotype with many counts. J is TRBJ1-4 and V is TRBV27; the match to TRBD1 covers 7 bases. Per the germline V gene, CDR1 is MNHEY and CDR2 is SMNVEV (reference sequence). This CDR3 comprises 12 residues. The CDR3 sequence is CATGPTNEKLFF. Here the CDR3 DNA reads TGTGCGACAGGGCCAACTAATGAAAAACTGTTTTTT.

This clonotype occurred many times. V gene TRBV28 combines with J gene TRBJ1-5, with 10 positions matching TRBD1. This CDR3 region has 18 residues. The germline V gene encodes CDR1 MDHEN and CDR2 SYDVKM. Germline trimming cut 8 bases from V and 0 bases from J; bases unmatched to any gene: 13. The CDR3 coding sequence is TGTGCCAGCCGAACTCCGGGACAGGGGTTCTATAGCAATCAGCCCCAGCATTTT. The encoded protein is CASRTPGQGFYSNQPQHF.

There are a few counts of this clonotype. The gene calls are TRBV7-2 and TRBJ1-4; D might be TRBD1 (6 bases). This CDR3 spans 13 amino acids. CDR1 SGHTA and CDR2 FQGNSA come from the germline V gene. V dropped 5 bases and J dropped 7 bases, with 11 bases sitting between them. The CDR3 loop is CASSNRQAEKLFF. For the CDR3, the DNA is TGTGCCAGCAGCAACCGACAGGCTGAAAAACTGTTTTTT.

The rearrangement joins TRBV20-1 to TRBJ1-1; no clear D. Germline assignment: CDR1 DFQATT and CDR2 SNEGSKA (reference sequence). The CDR3 covers 13 residues. Trimming cost V 6 bases and J 3 bases, with 14 bases left between them. This CDR3 reads CSAEGDRDTEAFF. The CDR3 bases are TGCAGTGCAGAGGGCGATCGCGACACTGAAGCTTTCTTT.

This clonotype was detected a few times. CDR3: CASSPQKTGQGTHNEQFF. The DNA for the CDR3 is TGTGCCAGCTCACCACAGAAAACGGGACAGGGTACCCACAATGAGCAGTTCTTC. The genes are TRBV18 and TRBJ2-1, with 9 positions matching TRBD1. CDR1 is KGHSH and CDR2 is LQKENI in the germline V gene. The CDR3 is made up of 18 amino acids. With V trimmed by 1 base and J by 5 bases, 12 bases remained unmatched.

This clonotype was recorded at least ten times. This sequence joins TRBV12-3 or TRBV12-4 and TRBJ1-5; D remains ambiguous. The CDR3 has 15 residues. Trimming cost V 0 bases and J 9 bases, with 15 bases left between them. This CDR3 is CASSLARRLRGPQHF. In DNA, the CDR3 is TGTGCCAGCAGTTTAGCGCGGCGGCTCCGGGGGCCCCAGCATTTT.

The chain recombines TRBV28 with TRBJ1-1; D may be TRBD1 (5 bases). Germline V gene data show CDR1 as MDHEN and CDR2 as SYDVKM. V was shortened by 4 bases and J by 1 base, with 16 bases between the two germline ends. CDR3 length: 16 residues. The CDR3 nucleotides read TGTGCCAGCAGTTATTGGGGCAGGGTGGAGAACACTGAAGCTTTCTTT. Amino acids: CASSYWGRVENTEAFF.

This clonotype has a count of ten or more. The rearrangement uses TRBV10-2 and TRBJ2-5; 7 bases agree with TRBD2. Germline CDR1 WSHSY, CDR2 SAAADI. Trimming took 5 bases from V and 2 from J; bases not matched to a gene: 8. This CDR3 is 15 amino acids long. The DNA of the CDR3 is TGCGCCAGCAGTCCGCTAGCGGAACTTCAAGAGACCCAGTACTTC. As protein: CASSPLAELQETQYF.

The chain carries TRBV10-3 and TRBJ2-3; TRBD1 aligns across 8 bases. The ends lost 2 bases at V and 0 bases at J; junction bases unmatched: 4. The CDR3 loop spans 16 amino acids. Germline CDR1 ENHRY, CDR2 SYGVKD. Here the CDR3 DNA reads TGTGCCATCAGTGAGCGACAGGGGACAAGCACAGATACGCAGTATTTT. Encoded protein: CAISERQGTSTDTQYF.

This clonotype occurred many times. The J gene is TRBJ2-7, the V gene TRBV11-1; D not certain. The CDR3 runs 12 residues. The V gene lost 5 bases and the J gene lost 7 bases, with 12 bases spanning the gap. The germline CDR1 and CDR2 sequences are SGHAT and FQDESV (reference sequence). The CDR3 DNA is TGTGCCAGCAGCGCACCTTTTTTGGAGCAGTACTTC. Translation gives CASSAPFLEQYF.

A few counts support this clonotype. This chain uses TRBV20-1 with TRBJ2-1; 10 bases line up with TRBD2. This CDR3 comprises 17 residues. V was clipped by 2 bases and J by 9 bases; unmatched bases: 16. Germline V gene data show CDR1 as DFQATT and CDR2 as SNEGSKA (reference sequence). CDR3 amino acids: CSARYPAWEREGVEQFF. DNA for the CDR3: TGCAGTGCTAGATACCCCGCGTGGGAGCGGGAGGGGGTTGAGCAGTTCTTC.

Turning to this clonotype: A much larger clone is a single base away; this may be a read error. The gene calls are TRBV11-2 and TRBJ2-5, with D perhaps TRBD1 or TRBD2 (5 bases each). Trimming took 5 bases from V and 2 from J, leaving 18 bases between them. Germline values: CDR1 SGHAT, CDR2 FQNNGV. CDR3 size: 16 residues. The CDR3 DNA is TGTGCCAGCAGCCTGTTGGGACGGTTGCCACAAGAGACCCAGTACTTC. This gives the protein CASSLLGRLPQETQYF. Full variable domain (remainder filled in from reference TRBV11-2 and TRBJ2-5): EAGVAQSPRYKIIEKRQSVAFWCNPISGHATLYWYQQILGQGPKLLIQFQNNGVVDDSQLPKDRFSAERLKGVDSTLKIQPAKLEDSAVYLCASSLLGRLPQETQYFGPGTRLLVL.

This chain uses TRBV28 with TRBJ2-3; 11 bases match TRBD2. V was clipped by 5 bases and J by 2 bases; unmatched bases: 9. CDR3 size: 17 residues. In germline, CDR1 is MDHEN, CDR2 SYDVKM. CDR3 residues: CASSPPRLAGITDTQYF. The CDR3 bases are TGTGCCAGCAGTCCTCCGAGACTAGCGGGGATCACAGATACGCAGTATTTT.

The chain carries TRBV27 and TRBJ2-1, with 11 bases matching TRBD1. V was pared by 2 bases and J by 5 bases, with 5 bases of the junction left unmatched. From germline, CDR1 is MNHEY and CDR2 SMNVEV (reference sequence). The CDR3 runs to 16 residues. The CDR3 is CASSLLGDRGNNEQFF. DNA of the CDR3: TGTGCCAGCAGTTTACTAGGGGACAGGGGGAACAATGAGCAGTTCTTC.

In its sample, this clonotype was seen many times. J is TRBJ2-1 and V is TRBV24-1; unclear D gene. This CDR3 has 13 amino acids. CDR1 is KGHDR, CDR2 SFDVKD, per germline. V lost 6 bases and J 9 bases, leaving 14 bases between the germline ends. In DNA form, the CDR3 reads TGTGCCACCAGTCGACTCCAAGGCGGTGAGCAGTTCTTC. Translated: CATSRLQGGEQFF.

This clonotype was detected a few times. A much larger clone differs by one base, so this may be a read error. V gene TRBV27 combines with J gene TRBJ2-7; D possibly uses TRBD1 or TRBD2 (5 bases each). The V gene's germline CDR1 is MNHEY and CDR2 SMNVEV (reference sequence). The CDR3 covers 13 residues. Trimming removed 4 bases at V and 2 bases at J, with 9 bases between. CDR3: CASSWGRPYEQYF. The CDR3 DNA sequence: TGTGCCAGCAGTTGGGGGAGACCCTACGAGCAGTACTTC.